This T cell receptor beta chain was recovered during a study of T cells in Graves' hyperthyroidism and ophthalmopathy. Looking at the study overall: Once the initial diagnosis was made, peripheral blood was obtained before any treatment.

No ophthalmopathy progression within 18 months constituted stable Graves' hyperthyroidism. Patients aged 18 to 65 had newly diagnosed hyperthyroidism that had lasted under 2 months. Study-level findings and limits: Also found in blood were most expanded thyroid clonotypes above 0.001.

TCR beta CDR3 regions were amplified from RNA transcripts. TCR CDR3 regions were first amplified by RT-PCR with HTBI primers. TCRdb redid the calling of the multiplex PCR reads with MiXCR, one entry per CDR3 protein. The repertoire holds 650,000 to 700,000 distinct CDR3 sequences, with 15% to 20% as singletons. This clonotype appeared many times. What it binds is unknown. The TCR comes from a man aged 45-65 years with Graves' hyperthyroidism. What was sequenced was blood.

The DNA for the CDR3 is TGTGCCTGGAATACGGGGGGTGAGCAGTACTTC. It translates to CAWNTGGEQYF. The chain links TRBV30 to TRBJ2-7, with 7 bases aligning to TRBD2. V shed 4 bases, J shed 7 bases, and the junction held 4 bases outside the gene matches. The germline V gene has CDR1 GTSNPN and CDR2 SVGIG (reference sequence). The CDR3 sequence is 11 residues long.